A single sample gave rise to the 25 T cell receptor beta chains below, sequenced in a study of T cell responses to AZD1222 COVID-19 vaccine. The assay was immunoSEQ multiplex PCR, and TCRdb's table has in-frame clones only and misses some. The sample has under 140,000 clones; approximately 85% are singletons. This sample comprised peripheral blood, obtained on day 0 of AZD1222 vaccination. The receptors shown here come from an adult in good health.

The chain carries TRBV7-2 and TRBJ2-7; TRBD1 agrees at 7 bases. The V and J ends lost 5 bases and 7 bases, in that order; junction bases with no gene match: 14. CDR1 is SGHTA and CDR2 is FQGNSA in the germline V gene. CDR3 length equals 15 residues. The CDR3 region is CASSNRQGKRKEQYF. In DNA form, the CDR3 reads TGTGCCAGCAGCAATCGACAGGGAAAGCGAAAGGAGCAGTACTTC.

This rearrangement joins TRBV7-2 to TRBJ2-1; 7 bases match TRBD2. V lost 5 bases, J lost 2 bases, and 18 bases stayed unmatched. The CDR3 runs 19 residues. Germline V gene data show CDR1 as SGHTA and CDR2 as FQGNSA. CDR3 nucleotides: TGTGCCAGCAGCAACCCTAGCGGAACCGGACAACTTACCTACAATGAGCAGTTCTTC. As protein: CASSNPSGTGQLTYNEQFF.

The table lists this clone with a count of one. J is TRBJ1-5 and V is TRBV6-4, with D possibly matching TRBD1 (5 bases). Germline CDR1 is MRHNA and CDR2 is SNTAGT. The ends were cut back, 7 bases at V and 0 bases at J, with 25 bases in the middle. The CDR3 runs to 19 residues. CDR3 sequence: CASNLPPLPQGYSNQPQHF. The CDR3 DNA sequence: TGTGCCAGCAATCTCCCCCCTCTTCCGCAGGGCTATAGCAATCAGCCCCAGCATTTT.

This clone turned up a few times. This chain connects TRBV27 to TRBJ2-1; 11 nucleotides line up with TRBD2. CDR3 size: 16 residues. V trimming: 4 bases; J trimming: 7 bases; junction bases outside the gene matches: 9. Germline CDR1 reads MNHEY; CDR2 reads SMNVEV (reference sequence). The CDR3 nucleotides are TGTGCCAGCAGTTCACTACTAGCGGGGGTCGCGAATGAGCAGTTCTTC. Translating gives CASSSLLAGVANEQFF.

The chain employs TRBV24-1 and TRBJ1-5; the match to TRBD1 covers 8 bases. With 4 bases clipped from V and 6 bases from J, the junction kept 7 bases outside the gene matches. Germline loops: CDR1 KGHDR, CDR2 SFDVKD. This CDR3 has 15 amino acids. CDR3 DNA: TGTGCCACCAGTGAAGGACAGGGCGCCCGTCAGCCCCAGCATTTT. Protein: CATSEGQGARQPQHF.

The chain recombines TRBV28 with TRBJ2-7, with 10 nucleotides matching TRBD1. The CDR3 has 21 residues. Trimming took 5 bases from V and 3 from J; bases not matched to a gene: 25. CDR1 and CDR2 from the germline V gene are MDHEN and SYDVKM. The CDR3 region has the DNA TGTGCCAGCAGTCTTTACCCCGTCGGGACAGGGGAGACTAGGGTCTTCTACGAGCAGTACTTC. It translates to CASSLYPVGTGETRVFYEQYF.

Only a few counts were recorded for this clone. CDR3 in DNA: TGTGCCAGCAGGGGACAGGGCAGCACAGATACGCAGTATTTT. Its protein product is CASRGQGSTDTQYF. This sequence joins TRBV6-5 and TRBJ2-3; 9 positions match TRBD1. Germline V lookup: CDR1 MNHEY, CDR2 SVGAGI. The CDR3 spans 14 residues. The V gene end was trimmed by 6 bases and the J gene end by 0 bases; junction bases not matched to a gene: 1.

The V gene is TRBV2, the J gene TRBJ1-4; 9 nucleotides agree with TRBD1. The CDR3 covers 14 residues. In germline, CDR1 is SNHLY, CDR2 FYNNEI. V lost 11 bases and J lost 12; bases outside the gene matches: 16. CDR3 sequence (DNA): TGTGCCGGAGTATCAGGGGGACAGGGTCGGGAACTGTTTTTT. Amino acids: CAGVSGGQGRELFF.

The rearrangement links TRBV7-8 to TRBJ2-1; 13 bases align to TRBD2. Germline CDR1 SGHVS, CDR2 FQNEAQ. This CDR3 comprises 17 residues. Trimming cost V 4 bases and J 4 bases; bases outside gene matches: 7. CDR3 nucleotides: TGTGCCAGCAGCTCCCGGACTAGCGGGAGTTTATACAATGAGCAGTTCTTC. It specifies CASSSRTSGSLYNEQFF.

The V and J genes are TRBV6-2 or TRBV6-3 and TRBJ1-1; D ambiguous. The germline CDR1 and CDR2 sequences are MNHEY and SVGEGT. Trimming left V 4 bases short and J 1 base short, with 7 bases between. The CDR3 is 13 amino acids. The CDR3 sequence: CASSWTSNTEAFF. CDR3 DNA sequence: TGTGCCAGCAGTTGGACTTCGAACACTGAAGCTTTCTTT.

The rearrangement uses TRBV5-1 and TRBJ2-2; D is undetermined. Deletions cut 5 bases from V and 0 bases from J, with 11 bases between. CDR3 size: 15 residues. Germline V gene lookup returns CDR1 SGHRS and CDR2 YFSETQ. The CDR3 DNA sequence: TGCGCCAGCAGAACGGCCGTCTCGAACACCGGGGAGCTGTTTTTT. This encodes CASRTAVSNTGELFF.

The chain links TRBV7-2 to TRBJ1-5, with a tentative D call TRBD1 (6 bases). CDR1 is SGHTA, CDR2 FQGNSA, per germline. The length of the CDR3 is 15 residues. Trimming left V 5 bases short and J 1 base short, with 12 bases between. In nucleotides, the CDR3 is TGTGCCAGCAGCCAAACAGGGTTCAGCAATCAGCCCCAGCATTTT. This translates into CASSQTGFSNQPQHF.

The CDR3 DNA reads as TGTGCCAGCAGTCCCCTGACTAGCGGGGCGACCGGGGAGCTGTTTTTT. Its translation: CASSPLTSGATGELFF. V and J are TRBV28 and TRBJ2-2, with 11 nucleotides matching TRBD2. CDR3 length: 16 amino acids. With V trimmed by 5 bases and J by 5 bases, 7 bases remained unmatched. CDR1 MDHEN and CDR2 SYDVKM come from the germline V gene.

The chain links TRBV28 to TRBJ1-2, with a weak D call TRBD1 (5 bases). Germline values: CDR1 MDHEN, CDR2 SYDVKM. V was pared by 7 bases and J by 3 bases, with 15 bases between. The CDR3 has 14 amino acids. The CDR3 DNA is TGTGCCAGCACCGTCGACAGTAGAGACTATGGCTACACCTTC. Protein: CASTVDSRDYGYTF.

V is TRBV7-7 and J is TRBJ2-3; D is unclear. This CDR3 is 13 amino acids long. CDR1 SSHAT and CDR2 FNYEAQ come from the germline V gene (reference sequence). The V and J ends lost 1 base and 6 bases respectively, with 8 bases between them. The DNA of the CDR3 is TGTGCCAGCAGCTTAGGGACGGCCGATACGCAGTATTTT. Its protein is CASSLGTADTQYF.

The chain links TRBV27 to TRBJ2-4; 9 nucleotides line up with TRBD1. The V gene end was trimmed by 3 bases and the J gene end by 0 bases; junction bases not matched to a gene: 3. This CDR3 is built from 16 residues. Germline-derived CDR1 and CDR2 are MNHEY and SMNVEV (reference sequence). CDR3 residues: CASSLDRGLAKNIQYF. The CDR3 DNA sequence: TGTGCCAGCAGTTTGGACAGGGGTCTAGCCAAAAACATTCAGTACTTC.

The rearrangement joins TRBV18 to TRBJ1-4; no firm D call. V lost 6 bases, J lost 6 bases, and 14 bases lay in between. Germline V gene sequence: CDR1 KGHSH, CDR2 LQKENI. The CDR3 is made up of 14 amino acids. As DNA, the CDR3 is TGTGCCAGCTCTCTCGTGGGCACAGATGAAAAACTGTTTTTT. This gives the protein CASSLVGTDEKLFF. Variable domain in full (rest from reference TRBV18 and TRBJ1-4): NAGVMQNPRHLVRRRGQEARLRCSPMKGHSHVYWYRQLPEEGLKFMVYLQKENIIDESGMPKERFSAEFPKEGPSILRIQQVVRGDSAAYFCASSLVGTDEKLFFGSGTQLSVL.

The chain couples TRBV7-4 to TRBJ1-3; 8 bases agree with TRBD1. The germline gives CDR1 SGHVT, CDR2 SQSDAQ. This CDR3 comprises 16 residues. Unmatched junction bases numbered 6, after V lost 5 bases and J lost 0 bases. In DNA form, the CDR3 reads TGTGCCAGCAGCATGACAGGGGCCTTCTCTGGAAACACCATATATTTT. It translates to CASSMTGAFSGNTIYF.

The V gene is TRBV30, the J gene TRBJ2-1; 11 bases fit TRBD2. The CDR3 is made up of 15 amino acids. The J segment lost 6 bases and the V segment lost 5 bases, leaving 9 bases of the junction unmatched. Germline V gene sequence: CDR1 GTSNPN, CDR2 SVGIG (reference sequence). The CDR3 DNA reads TGTGCCTGGGCTAGCGGGGGGCTAACCACCAATGAGCAGTTCTTC. Protein sequence: CAWASGGLTTNEQFF.

V is TRBV7-2 and J is TRBJ2-1; 9 positions agree with TRBD2. With V trimmed by 4 bases and J by 10 bases, 11 bases remained unmatched. This CDR3 contains 15 residues. Germline V CDR1 and CDR2: SGHTA, FQGNSA. CDR3 in DNA: TGTGCCAGCAGCTCTCAGCCCGGGACTAGCTTCGAGCAGTTCTTC. It codes for CASSSQPGTSFEQFF.

This clone was seen once. The rearrangement joins TRBV28 to TRBJ2-7, with D possibly matching TRBD1 (6 bases). The germline V gene has CDR1 MDHEN and CDR2 SYDVKM. Trimming left V 8 bases short and J 2 bases short, with 16 bases between. The CDR3 covers 14 residues. The CDR3 DNA reads as TGTGCCAGCCAGTTCCGGACAGCCCCCTACGAGCAGTACTTC. This sequence encodes CASQFRTAPYEQYF. The whole variable domain, filled in from reference TRBV28 and TRBJ2-7, reads DVKVTQSSRYLVKRTGEKVFLECVQDMDHENMFWYRQDPGLGLRLIYFSYDVKMKEKGDIPEGYSVSREKKERFSLILESASTNQTSMYLCASQFRTAPYEQYFGPGTRLTVT.

V gene TRBV11-2 combines with J gene TRBJ2-1; TRBD1 matches 9 bases. Germline CDR1 SGHAT, CDR2 FQNNGV. V was pared by 0 bases and J by 8 bases, with 8 bases of the junction left unmatched. This CDR3 has 16 residues. The DNA of the CDR3 is TGTGCCAGCAGCTTAGATCTCCGGGACAGGGCACATGAGCAGTTCTTC. Amino acid sequence: CASSLDLRDRAHEQFF.

This clone showed up just a few times. V and J are TRBV7-2 and TRBJ1-5; D is unresolved. CDR3 length: 15 amino acids. The V gene's germline CDR1 is SGHTA and CDR2 FQGNSA. V was pared by 5 bases and J by 3 bases, with 14 bases between. In DNA, the CDR3 is TGTGCCAGCAGCGCCCACGACGGGCCCAATCAGCCCCAGCATTTT. This codes for CASSAHDGPNQPQHF. The variable domain in full, completed from reference TRBV7-2 and TRBJ1-5, reads GAGVSQSPSNKVTEKGKDVELRCDPISGHTALYWYRQSLGQGLEFLIYFQGNSAPDKSGLPSDRFSAERTGGSVSTLTIQRTQQEDSAVYLCASSAHDGPNQPQHFGDGTRLSIL.

Turning to this clone: One end of the junction fails to match germline, which may point to a read error. The chain couples TRBV5-1 to TRBJ1-1, with TRBD1 matching over 11 bases. Looked up from germline, CDR1 is SGHRS and CDR2 is YFSETQ. The CDR3 consists of 13 residues. CDR3 residues: CASSSETDRGRSF. The CDR3 DNA is TGCGCCAGCAGCTCGGAGACGGACAGGGGGCGTTCCTTT.

The rearrangement joins TRBV24-1 to TRBJ1-5; D is unresolved. The CDR3 is 12 amino acids. The germline gives CDR1 KGHDR, CDR2 SFDVKD. Deletions cut 4 bases from V and 5 bases from J, with 5 bases between. The CDR3 protein is CATSDRDQPQHF. In DNA form, the CDR3 reads TGTGCCACCAGTGACCGAGATCAGCCCCAGCATTTT.